A single sample gave rise to the 30 T cell receptor beta chains below, sequenced in a study of blood T cell repertoires in COVID-19. Sequenced by immunoSEQ multiplex PCR; TCRdb stores in-frame clones only, minus some. The profile covers roughly 240,000 clones, with roughly 83% appearing a single time and about 4.6% taken by the ten largest. Material: peripheral blood. These receptors all stem from a man aged 55-75 years who had recovered from COVID-19.

The CDR3 nucleotides read TGTGCCACCAGCAGAGGGGCAGTGAACACCGGGGAGCTGTTTTTT. Its protein is CATSRGAVNTGELFF. V gene TRBV15 combines with J gene TRBJ2-2; the D is unclear. The CDR3 extends over 15 amino acids. Trimming removed 1 base from V and 1 base from J, with 7 bases in between. Germline CDR1 is LNHNV and CDR2 is YYDKDF (reference sequence).

Turning to this clone: A read error may be the cause here, since a much bigger clone is one base away. The CDR3 is CASSYRMNTEAFF. CDR3 nucleotides: TGTGCCAGCAGTTACAGGATGAACACTGAAGCTTTCTTT. V is TRBV3-1 (or the pseudogene TRBV3-2) and J is TRBJ1-1; D is possibly TRBD1 (5 bases). V was trimmed by 6 bases and J by 0 bases, leaving 8 bases between them. This CDR3 comprises 13 residues. Germline V gene lookup returns CDR1 LGHDT and CDR2 YNNKEL (reference sequence).

V gene TRBV6-1 combines with J gene TRBJ1-5, with 9 bases matching TRBD1. The V gene end was trimmed by 2 bases and the J gene end by 6 bases; junction bases not matched to a gene: 2. Germline V CDR1 and CDR2: MNHNS, SASEGT. The CDR3 has 14 residues. Here the CDR3 DNA reads TGTGCCAGCAGTGAAAGACAGGGGGGTCAGCCCCAGCATTTT. Its translation: CASSERQGGQPQHF.

The CDR3 DNA sequence: TGCGCCAGCAGCCCGACCCCGGACAGGTACGAGCAGTACTTC. It codes for CASSPTPDRYEQYF. The chain uses TRBV5-1 and TRBJ2-7, with 7 bases identical to TRBD1. Germline assignment: CDR1 SGHRS and CDR2 YFSETQ. The CDR3 sequence is 14 residues long. Trimming took 4 bases from V and 4 from J; bases not matched to a gene: 8.

The rearrangement uses TRBV6-5 and TRBJ2-2; TRBD2 aligns across 7 bases. The germline V gene has CDR1 MNHEY and CDR2 SVGAGI. J gave up 6 bases and V 0 bases, and 7 bases lay outside the gene matches. This CDR3 comprises 16 residues. CDR3 protein: CASSYSITSGAGELFF. The CDR3 DNA reads as TGTGCCAGCAGTTACTCGATAACCAGCGGGGCCGGGGAGCTGTTTTTT.

The chain is built from TRBV9 and TRBJ2-3; D is unclear. V was shortened by 0 bases and J by 1 base, with 12 bases between the two germline ends. Germline V gene data show CDR1 as SGDLS and CDR2 as YYNGEE. The length of the CDR3 is 16 residues. The CDR3 DNA reads as TGTGCCAGCAGCGTAGGAAATCTAGGCGGCACAGATACGCAGTATTTT. Protein: CASSVGNLGGTDTQYF.

The chain employs TRBV6-5 and TRBJ1-4, with D unresolved. Germline CDR1 MNHEY, CDR2 SVGAGI. V shed 5 bases and J shed 4 bases, with 14 bases lying between them. The CDR3 runs 15 residues. The CDR3 DNA sequence: TGTGCCAGCAGTCCCACCGCCAGTCGTAATGAAAAACTGTTTTTT. Amino acid sequence: CASSPTASRNEKLFF.

This clone was observed a few times. The V and J genes are TRBV10-1 and TRBJ1-2; TRBD1 matches at 9 bases. Germline assignment: CDR1 WNHNN and CDR2 SYGVQD (reference sequence). This CDR3 contains 13 residues. V shed 5 bases and J 4 bases; nucleotides not matched to a gene: 2. The CDR3 nucleotides are TGCGCCAGCAGTTCGACAGGGGGCTATGGCTACACCTTC. It is translated as CASSSTGGYGYTF.

The gene calls are TRBV18 and TRBJ2-6, with D perhaps TRBD1 (6 bases). Trimming took off 6 bases at V and 2 bases at J, with 14 bases between the two ends. The CDR3 extends over 16 amino acids. Germline V CDR1 and CDR2: KGHSH, LQKENI. Here the CDR3 reads CASSPTGSPGANVLTF. Written as DNA, the CDR3 is TGTGCCAGCTCGCCCACAGGGAGCCCTGGGGCCAACGTCCTGACTTTC. The full variable domain, its missing parts supplied by reference TRBV18 and TRBJ2-6, is NAGVMQNPRHLVRRRGQEARLRCSPMKGHSHVYWYRQLPEEGLKFMVYLQKENIIDESGMPKERFSAEFPKEGPSILRIQQVVRGDSAAYFCASSPTGSPGANVLTFGAGSRLTVL.

A few counts support this clone. The J gene is TRBJ2-3, the V gene TRBV11-2; tentative D call: TRBD1 (6 bases). The CDR3 covers 13 residues. CDR1 is SGHAT, CDR2 FQNNGV, per germline. The germline V and J ends were trimmed by 5 bases and 2 bases, with 8 bases remaining between them. CDR3 in amino acids: CASSGDTTDTQYF. CDR3 DNA: TGTGCCAGCAGCGGGGACACCACAGATACGCAGTATTTT.

This clone was seen a few times. The rearrangement joins TRBV28 to TRBJ2-6; D possibly corresponds to TRBD1 (6 bases). Trimming took off 5 bases at V and 1 base at J, with 9 bases between the two ends. This CDR3 is 15 amino acids long. Germline V gene sequence: CDR1 MDHEN, CDR2 SYDVKM. The CDR3 region has the DNA TGTGCCAGCAGTCCTACAGGGTCTGGGGCCAACGTCCTGACTTTC. Protein sequence: CASSPTGSGANVLTF.

This clone has just a few counts. The V and J genes are TRBV18 and TRBJ2-7, with TRBD2 matching over 7 bases. The CDR3 runs 14 residues. V shed 3 bases, J shed 4 bases, and the junction held 6 bases outside the gene matches. Germline CDR1 and CDR2: KGHSH and LQKENI. The CDR3 DNA sequence: TGTGCCAGCTCACCCGAGCGGGGCGGATACGAGCAGTACTTC. Its protein is CASSPERGGYEQYF.

This chain connects TRBV5-5 to TRBJ2-1; TRBD2 matches 7 bases. The trim removed 5 bases at V and 2 bases at J, leaving 10 bases unmatched. Germline loops: CDR1 SGHKS, CDR2 YYEKEE (reference sequence). This CDR3 has 16 amino acids. CDR3 nucleotides: TGTGCCAGCAGTTCTCCAAGCGGGAACACCTACAATGAGCAGTTCTTC. It encodes CASSSPSGNTYNEQFF.

This clone has a single count. The chain carries TRBV28 and TRBJ2-2; 10 positions match TRBD1. Trimming at V came to 5 bases and at J to 2 bases, leaving 5 bases not matched to a gene. The V gene's germline CDR1 is MDHEN and CDR2 SYDVKM. The CDR3 totals 16 residues. The CDR3 bases are TGTGCCAGCAGTAAATGGACAGGGGGTAACACCGGGGAGCTGTTTTTT. It is translated as CASSKWTGGNTGELFF.

The chain couples TRBV2 to TRBJ2-3, with D possibly matching TRBD2 (6 bases). The germline V gene has CDR1 SNHLY and CDR2 FYNNEI. This CDR3 spans 13 amino acids. The ends were cut back, 6 bases at V and 1 base at J, with 8 bases in the middle. Here the CDR3 reads CASRRGGTDTQYF. CDR3 nucleotides: TGTGCCAGCAGACGCGGGGGCACAGATACGCAGTATTTT.

This clone was seen a handful of times. The chain couples TRBV11-3 to TRBJ2-3; D not certain. This CDR3 region has 12 residues. CDR1 is SGHNT, CDR2 YENEEA, per germline. Trimming stripped 5 bases from V and 1 base from J, with 4 bases between. Here the CDR3 reads CASSTGTDTQYF. CDR3 coding DNA: TGTGCCAGCAGCACAGGCACAGATACGCAGTATTTT.

The chain recombines TRBV28 with TRBJ1-2; 11 bases line up with TRBD1. This CDR3 contains 16 residues. Looked up from germline, CDR1 is MDHEN and CDR2 is SYDVKM. V dropped 6 bases and J dropped 8; count of bases not matched to a gene: 14. In DNA form, the CDR3 reads TGTGCCAGCAGCCCAGGACAGGGGGCGTTCGGACAAGGCTACACCTTC. It codes for CASSPGQGAFGQGYTF.

The V call is TRBV18, the J call TRBJ1-1; 7 positions match TRBD1. Germline values: CDR1 KGHSH, CDR2 LQKENI. V was clipped by 5 bases and J by 0 bases; unmatched bases: 6. The CDR3 covers 15 residues. The CDR3 DNA follows: TGTGCCAGCTCAACGGACGACAGGGTGAACACTGAAGCTTTCTTT. This gives the protein CASSTDDRVNTEAFF. Combining the CDR3 with reference TRBV18 and TRBJ1-1 gives the whole variable domain NAGVMQNPRHLVRRRGQEARLRCSPMKGHSHVYWYRQLPEEGLKFMVYLQKENIIDESGMPKERFSAEFPKEGPSILRIQQVVRGDSAAYFCASSTDDRVNTEAFFGQGTRLTVV.

The chain recombines TRBV15 with TRBJ2-7; possible D gene TRBD1, 5 bases. This CDR3 has 14 residues. Germline CDR1 reads LNHNV; CDR2 reads YYDKDF (reference sequence). V was cut by 1 base and J by 7 bases, with 14 bases left in between. This CDR3 reads CATSRGGASKEQYF. CDR3 DNA sequence: TGTGCCACCAGCAGAGGGGGCGCGTCAAAGGAGCAGTACTTC.

The chain uses TRBV7-2 and TRBJ2-7; a possible D gene is TRBD1 (6 bases). The V and J ends lost 2 bases and 3 bases respectively, with 14 bases between them. The CDR3 is made up of 15 amino acids. Germline CDR1 is SGHTA and CDR2 is FQGNSA. The CDR3 here is CASSLSTGLFYEQYF. The CDR3 DNA follows: TGTGCCAGCAGCTTATCGACAGGCCTGTTCTACGAGCAGTACTTC. Filled out from reference TRBV7-2 and TRBJ2-7, the complete variable domain reads GAGVSQSPSNKVTEKGKDVELRCDPISGHTALYWYRQSLGQGLEFLIYFQGNSAPDKSGLPSDRFSAERTGGSVSTLTIQRTQQEDSAVYLCASSLSTGLFYEQYFGPGTRLTVT.

J is TRBJ2-2 and V is TRBV5-1, with 9 nucleotides matching TRBD1. With V trimmed by 2 bases and J by 2 bases, 4 bases remained unmatched. In germline, CDR1 is SGHRS, CDR2 YFSETQ. This CDR3 is built from 16 residues. CDR3 loop: CASSLAQGANTGELFF. The CDR3 DNA reads as TGCGCCAGCAGCTTAGCACAGGGGGCAAACACCGGGGAGCTGTTTTTT.

This clone was counted between two and nine times. The chain carries TRBV5-1 and TRBJ2-7, with TRBD2 matching over 9 bases. CDR1 and CDR2 from the germline V gene are SGHRS and YFSETQ. V was pared by 4 bases and J by 4 bases, with 21 bases of the junction left unmatched. The CDR3 sequence is 19 residues long. CDR3 DNA: TGCGCCAGCAGCCCCTCCCCGGTTAGCGGGGGTTACCGGGGGTACGAGCAGTACTTC. Its translation is CASSPSPVSGGYRGYEQYF.

This clone was picked up a small number of times. The chain has TRBV19 and TRBJ1-1, with D tentatively TRBD1 (5 bases). The CDR3 is 12 residues long. With 3 bases removed from V and 7 bases from J, the gap between germline ends came to 9 bases. In germline, CDR1 is LNHDA, CDR2 SQIVND (reference sequence). CDR3 sequence: CASSIVGGEAFF. For the CDR3, the DNA is TGTGCCAGTAGTATTGTCGGGGGTGAAGCTTTCTTT.

This clone came up a few times. The V call is TRBV11-2, the J call TRBJ2-1; a weak D match, TRBD1 (5 bases). Trimming removed 1 base from V and 5 bases from J, with 18 bases in between. CDR1 is SGHAT, CDR2 FQNNGV, per germline. This CDR3 contains 17 residues. CDR3 sequence: CASSLGGLRRRNNEQFF. CDR3 DNA: TGTGCCAGCAGCTTAGGGGGCTTACGGAGAAGAAACAATGAGCAGTTCTTC. Full variable domain (outside the CDR3, taken from reference TRBV11-2 and TRBJ2-1): EAGVAQSPRYKIIEKRQSVAFWCNPISGHATLYWYQQILGQGPKLLIQFQNNGVVDDSQLPKDRFSAERLKGVDSTLKIQPAKLEDSAVYLCASSLGGLRRRNNEQFFGPGTRLTVL.

This chain connects TRBV5-1 to TRBJ1-1; 9 bases map to TRBD1. V dropped 4 bases and J dropped 4; count of bases not matched to a gene: 5. CDR1 SGHRS and CDR2 YFSETQ come from the germline V gene. The CDR3 runs 14 residues. CDR3 loop: CASSQTGGFTEAFF. Written as DNA, the CDR3 is TGCGCCAGCAGCCAAACAGGGGGCTTCACTGAAGCTTTCTTT.

A remark on this clone: The same CDR3 can be traced to other DNA sequences in this sample. The chain is built from TRBV11-2 and TRBJ1-5, with no clear D. Germline CDR1 is SGHAT and CDR2 is FQNNGV. The ends were cut back, 1 base at V and 3 bases at J, with 4 bases in the middle. This CDR3 spans 13 amino acids. The CDR3 DNA follows: TGTGCCAGCAGCTTAGGGCCCAATCAGCCCCAGCATTTT. Residues: CASSLGPNQPQHF. Full variable domain (rest looked up from reference TRBV11-2 and TRBJ1-5): EAGVAQSPRYKIIEKRQSVAFWCNPISGHATLYWYQQILGQGPKLLIQFQNNGVVDDSQLPKDRFSAERLKGVDSTLKIQPAKLEDSAVYLCASSLGPNQPQHFGDGTRLSIL.

The chain has TRBV5-6 and TRBJ2-7; TRBD1 matches 9 bases. This CDR3 is built from 19 residues. CDR1 is SGHDT, CDR2 YYEEEE, per germline. The V segment lost 2 bases and the J segment 0 bases; nucleotides outside the gene matches: 15. DNA for the CDR3: TGTGCCAGCAGCTTTCCCCATCAAGCCGGGACAGGGAGCTCCTACGAGCAGTACTTC. This encodes CASSFPHQAGTGSSYEQYF.

This clone has just one count. The rearrangement uses TRBV4-2 and TRBJ1-4; 9 nucleotides agree with TRBD1. The J segment lost 8 bases and the V segment lost 4 bases, leaving 5 bases of the junction unmatched. The CDR3 consists of 14 residues. Germline CDR1 and CDR2: LGHNA and YNFKEQ. Here the CDR3 reads CASSRGTGNEKLFF. The CDR3 DNA is TGTGCCAGCAGCCGCGGGACAGGGAACGAAAAACTGTTTTTT.

This clone turned up a few times. This rearrangement joins TRBV15 to TRBJ1-2; D call uncertain. Germline CDR1 and CDR2: LNHNV and YYDKDF (reference sequence). The CDR3 sequence is 13 residues long. V lost 0 bases and J lost 3, with 5 bases in between. CDR3 in DNA: TGTGCCACCAGCAGAGAAACATACTATGGCTACACCTTC. Its protein is CATSRETYYGYTF.

This chain uses TRBV5-1 with TRBJ2-3; no clear D. Germline CDR1 SGHRS, CDR2 YFSETQ. This CDR3 is built from 14 residues. The V and J ends lost 1 base and 0 bases respectively, with 6 bases between them. The CDR3 region has the DNA TGCGCCAGCAGCTTGAATCCTAGCACAGATACGCAGTATTTT. Its protein is CASSLNPSTDTQYF. Full variable domain (remainder filled in from reference TRBV5-1 and TRBJ2-3): KAGVTQTPRYLIKTRGQQVTLSCSPISGHRSVSWYQQTPGQGLQFLFEYFSETQRNKGNFPGRFSGRQFSNSRSEMNVSTLELGDSALYLCASSLNPSTDTQYFGPGTRLTVL.